This T cell receptor beta chain comes out of a study of Ad26.COV2.S vaccination and SARS-CoV-2 variants. The overall study: As a participant in COV1001, the donor was in the Ad26.COV2.S trial arm. The study gave Ad26.COV2.S intramuscularly, once or twice 56 days apart.

Described treatment: around 19 received Ad26.COV2.S at low or high dose, single or two shots; 5 received placebo; per-sample allocation not given. Sample collection was performed on day 63 after the first vaccine or placebo injection. In the vaccine, an Ad26 vector expressed the SARS-CoV-2 spike of the Wuhan strain. Germline assignment: CDR1 LNHDA and CDR2 SQIVND (reference sequence). The CDR3 sequence is 12 residues long. V was pared by 8 bases and J by 2 bases, with 9 bases between. Assay: immunoSEQ multiplex PCR; the TCRdb copy retains only in-frame clones and omits some. Here the sample spans nearly 400,000 clones, over 75% being singletons.

The chain employs TRBV19 and TRBJ2-5; unclear D gene. The receptor was derived from a person aged 18-60 years who received the Ad26.COV2.S COVID-19 vaccine or a placebo. Material: peripheral blood, obtained in a trial of Ad26.COV2.S vaccine versus placebo. In nucleotides, the CDR3 is TGTGCCAGTCGGGCAGAACAAGAGACCCAGTACTTC. Translating it yields CASRAEQETQYF.